This entry lists 3 T cell receptor beta chains sequenced from one sample in a study of cytomegalovirus exposure and HLA in healthy donors. The PCR was carried out with 60 Vbeta primers and 13 Jbeta primers. Assay used: immunoSEQ multiplex PCR; TCRdb lists only in-frame clones, some missing. The sample shows some 99,000 clones, 65% to 90% of them seen only once. The sample was PBMCs. The receptors were sampled from a woman aged 25 to 39 in good health and CMV-seronegative.

The chain couples TRBV18 to TRBJ2-1; D possibly corresponds to TRBD1 (5 bases). Trimming pared 2 bases from V and 9 bases from J, leaving 11 bases between. Per germline, CDR1 KGHSH and CDR2 LQKENI. This CDR3 has 13 amino acids. CDR3 sequence: CASSPRGSAEQFF. The CDR3 coding sequence is TGTGCCAGCTCACCAAGGGGTTCTGCTGAGCAGTTCTTC.

CDR3 sequence (DNA): TGTGCCATCAGTGAGAGAGGGGGGGGGAACTCCTACGAGCAGTACTTC. Protein product: CAISERGGGNSYEQYF. The J gene is TRBJ2-7, the V gene TRBV10-3; maybe TRBD2 (7 bases). Trimming left V 2 bases short and J 0 bases short, with 14 bases between. Germline CDR1 and CDR2: ENHRY and SYGVKD. This CDR3 is 16 amino acids long.

A single count supports this clone. This chain uses TRBV5-4 with TRBJ1-1; a weak D match, TRBD1 (5 bases). Germline V gives CDR1 SGHNT, CDR2 YYREEE (reference sequence). The CDR3 sequence is 16 residues long. The germline V and J ends were trimmed by 2 bases and 1 base, with 15 bases remaining between them. The CDR3 bases are TGTGCCAGCAGCTTCCCGAGCCGGCAGGGGAACACTGAAGCTTTCTTT. Its translation: CASSFPSRQGNTEAFF.